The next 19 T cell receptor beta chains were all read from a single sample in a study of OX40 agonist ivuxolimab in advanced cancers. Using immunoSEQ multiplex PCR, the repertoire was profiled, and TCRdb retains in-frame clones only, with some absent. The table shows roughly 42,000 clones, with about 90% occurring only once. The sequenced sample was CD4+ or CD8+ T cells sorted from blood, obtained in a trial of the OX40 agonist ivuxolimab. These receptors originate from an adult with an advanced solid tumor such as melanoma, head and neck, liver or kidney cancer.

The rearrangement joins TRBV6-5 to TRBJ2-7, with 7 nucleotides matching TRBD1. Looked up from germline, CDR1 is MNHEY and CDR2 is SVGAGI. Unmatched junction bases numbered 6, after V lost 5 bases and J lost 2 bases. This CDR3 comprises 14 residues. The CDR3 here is CASSGGQLTYEQYF. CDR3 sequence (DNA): TGTGCCAGCAGTGGGGGACAGCTAACCTACGAGCAGTACTTC.

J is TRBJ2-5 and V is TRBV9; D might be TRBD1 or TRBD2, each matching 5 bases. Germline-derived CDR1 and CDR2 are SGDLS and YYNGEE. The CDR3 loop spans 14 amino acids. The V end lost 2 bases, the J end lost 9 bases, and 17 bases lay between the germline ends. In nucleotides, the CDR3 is TGTGCCAGCAGCGTCCGGGACCTTTCTTTGGCCCAGTACTTC. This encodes CASSVRDLSLAQYF.

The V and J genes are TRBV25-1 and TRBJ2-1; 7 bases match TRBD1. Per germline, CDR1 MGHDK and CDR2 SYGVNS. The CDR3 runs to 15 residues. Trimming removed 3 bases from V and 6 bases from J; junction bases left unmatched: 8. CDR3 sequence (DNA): TGTGCCAGCAGTGATCCTCCGACAGGGCTCAATGAGCAGTTCTTC. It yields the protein CASSDPPTGLNEQFF.

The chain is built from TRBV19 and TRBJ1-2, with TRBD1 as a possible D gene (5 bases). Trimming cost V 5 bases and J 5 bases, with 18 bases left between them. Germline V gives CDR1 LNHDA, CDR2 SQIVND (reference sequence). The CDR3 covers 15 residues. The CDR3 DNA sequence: TGTGCCAGTAGTGCAACACCCGGGACGGGATATGGCTACACCTTC. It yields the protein CASSATPGTGYGYTF.

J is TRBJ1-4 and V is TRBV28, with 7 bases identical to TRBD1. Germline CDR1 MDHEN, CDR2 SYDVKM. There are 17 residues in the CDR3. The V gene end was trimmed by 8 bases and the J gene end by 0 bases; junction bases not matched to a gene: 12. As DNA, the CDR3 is TGTGCCAGCGGAGGTGGACAGGTCTTTGCAACTAATGAAAAACTGTTTTTT. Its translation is CASGGGQVFATNEKLFF. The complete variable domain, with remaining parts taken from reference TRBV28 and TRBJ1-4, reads DVKVTQSSRYLVKRTGEKVFLECVQDMDHENMFWYRQDPGLGLRLIYFSYDVKMKEKGDIPEGYSVSREKKERFSLILESASTNQTSMYLCASGGGQVFATNEKLFFGSGTQLSVL.

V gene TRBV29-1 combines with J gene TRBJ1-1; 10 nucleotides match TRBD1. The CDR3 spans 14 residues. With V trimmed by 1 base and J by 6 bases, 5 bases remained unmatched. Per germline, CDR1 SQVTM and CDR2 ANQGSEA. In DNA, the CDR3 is TGCAGCGTTGAAGTTTTGGACAGGGGGTCTGAAGCTTTCTTT. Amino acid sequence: CSVEVLDRGSEAFF.

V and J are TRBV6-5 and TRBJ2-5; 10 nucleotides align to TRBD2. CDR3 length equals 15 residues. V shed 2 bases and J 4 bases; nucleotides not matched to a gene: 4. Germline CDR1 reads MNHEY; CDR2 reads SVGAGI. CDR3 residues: CASSYLSGRRETQYF. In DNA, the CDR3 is TGTGCCAGCAGTTACCTTAGCGGGAGGCGAGAGACCCAGTACTTC.

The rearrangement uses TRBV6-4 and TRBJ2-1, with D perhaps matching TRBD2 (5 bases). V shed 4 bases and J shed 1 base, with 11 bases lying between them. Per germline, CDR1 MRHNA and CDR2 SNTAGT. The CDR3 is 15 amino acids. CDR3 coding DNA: TGTGCCAGCAGTGCCGAGGCGGGTTCCTACAATGAGCAGTTCTTC. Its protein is CASSAEAGSYNEQFF.

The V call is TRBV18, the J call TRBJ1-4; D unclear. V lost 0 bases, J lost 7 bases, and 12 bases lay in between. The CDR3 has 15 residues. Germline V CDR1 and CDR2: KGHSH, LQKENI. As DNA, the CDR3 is TGTGCCAGCTCACCACCGGACGGCCAGACTGAAAAACTGTTTTTT. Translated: CASSPPDGQTEKLFF. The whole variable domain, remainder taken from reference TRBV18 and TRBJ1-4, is NAGVMQNPRHLVRRRGQEARLRCSPMKGHSHVYWYRQLPEEGLKFMVYLQKENIIDESGMPKERFSAEFPKEGPSILRIQQVVRGDSAAYFCASSPPDGQTEKLFFGSGTQLSVL.

The DNA for the CDR3 is TGTGCCAGCAGCAAGCGAGGGACAGATACGCAGTATTTT. Translated: CASSKRGTDTQYF. The chain uses TRBV13 and TRBJ2-3; D is possibly TRBD2 (5 bases). CDR1 is PRHDT, CDR2 FYEKMQ, per germline (reference sequence). The V gene lost 5 bases and the J gene lost 3 bases, with 9 bases spanning the gap. The length of the CDR3 is 13 residues.

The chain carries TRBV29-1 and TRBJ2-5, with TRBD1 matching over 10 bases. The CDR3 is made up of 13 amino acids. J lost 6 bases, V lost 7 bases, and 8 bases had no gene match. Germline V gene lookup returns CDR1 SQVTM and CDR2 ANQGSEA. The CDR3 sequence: CSAPGQGLKTQYF. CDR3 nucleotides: TGCAGCGCTCCGGGACAGGGGTTGAAGACCCAGTACTTC.

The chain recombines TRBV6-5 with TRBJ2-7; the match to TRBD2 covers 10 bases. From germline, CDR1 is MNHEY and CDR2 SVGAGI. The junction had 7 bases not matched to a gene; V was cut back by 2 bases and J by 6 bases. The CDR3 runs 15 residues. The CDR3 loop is CASSYRTSGTSEQYF. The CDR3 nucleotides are TGTGCCAGCAGTTACCGGACTAGCGGAACATCCGAGCAGTACTTC.

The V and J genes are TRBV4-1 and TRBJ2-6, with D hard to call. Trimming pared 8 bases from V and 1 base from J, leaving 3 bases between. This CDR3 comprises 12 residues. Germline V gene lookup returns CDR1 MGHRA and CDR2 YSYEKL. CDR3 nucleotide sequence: TGCGCCAGCGTTTCTGGGGCCAACGTCCTGACTTTC. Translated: CASVSGANVLTF.

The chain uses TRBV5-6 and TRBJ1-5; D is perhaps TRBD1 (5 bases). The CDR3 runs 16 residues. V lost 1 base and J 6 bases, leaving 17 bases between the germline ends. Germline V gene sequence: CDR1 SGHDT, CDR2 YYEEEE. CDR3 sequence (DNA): TGTGCCAGCAGCTTGTGGCGCAGGGAGGAGGCTCAGCCCCAGCATTTT. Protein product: CASSLWRREEAQPQHF.

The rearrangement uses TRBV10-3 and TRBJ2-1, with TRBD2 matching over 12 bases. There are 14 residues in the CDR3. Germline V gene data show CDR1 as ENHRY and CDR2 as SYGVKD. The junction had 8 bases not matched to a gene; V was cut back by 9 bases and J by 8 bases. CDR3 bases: TGTGCCATGAAGACTAGCGGGAGTAGCGATGAGCAGTTCTTC. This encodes CAMKTSGSSDEQFF.

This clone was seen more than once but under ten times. For the CDR3, the DNA is TGCGCCAGCAGCCCCCGAGCACTAGTCAACGAGCAGTACTTC. Translated: CASSPRALVNEQYF. The V and J genes are TRBV4-1 and TRBJ2-7; the D gene is possibly TRBD2 (5 bases). The CDR3 length is 14 residues. The germline V gene encodes CDR1 MGHRA and CDR2 YSYEKL. Trimming cost V 4 bases and J 5 bases, with 15 bases left between them.

The CDR3 DNA reads TGTGCCAGCAGCCAACGGGGGGCGAACACTGAAGCTTTCTTT. Residues: CASSQRGANTEAFF. The genes are TRBV14 and TRBJ1-1; a weak D match, TRBD1 (6 bases). The germline V and J ends were trimmed by 2 bases and 1 base, with 8 bases remaining between them. The CDR3 spans 14 residues. Per germline, CDR1 SGHDN and CDR2 FVKESK.

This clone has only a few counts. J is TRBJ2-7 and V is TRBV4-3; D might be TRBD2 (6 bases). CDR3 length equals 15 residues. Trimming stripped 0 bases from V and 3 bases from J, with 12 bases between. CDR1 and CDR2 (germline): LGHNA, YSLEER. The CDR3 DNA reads TGCGCCAGCAGCCAAGAGGCGGGAATAAACTACGAGCAGTACTTC. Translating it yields CASSQEAGINYEQYF.

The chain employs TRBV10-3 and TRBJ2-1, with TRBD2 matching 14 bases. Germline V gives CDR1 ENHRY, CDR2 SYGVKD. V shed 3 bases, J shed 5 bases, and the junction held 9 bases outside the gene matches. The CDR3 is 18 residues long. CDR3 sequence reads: CAISEYGTSGSSHNEQFF. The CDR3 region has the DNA TGTGCCATCAGTGAATACGGGACTAGCGGGAGTTCCCACAATGAGCAGTTCTTC.